The rows below give T cell receptor beta chains drawn from one sample of a study of CD8 T cells in Susac syndrome. From the immunoSEQ multiplex PCR reads, TCRdb called clonotypes with MiXCR, one entry per CDR3 protein. Among some 240,000 distinct CDR3 sequences listed, about 96% were seen once. Sample: CD4+ T cells from PBMCs. These receptors were collected from a human donor with Susac syndrome. CDR3s include the opening cysteine and the closing phenylalanine or tryptophan. D genes are given only for firm matches. A clone size is listed for some rows: how often the clone was seen (once, few, many), or a class if it is expanded.

V gene	D gene	J gene	clone size	CDR3 protein	CDR3 DNA
TRBV29-1	NA	TRBJ2-2	NA	CSVLQGWTGELFF	TGCAGCGTTCTTCAGGGGTGGACCGGGGAGCTGTTTTTT
TRBV6-5	TRBD1	TRBJ1-5	NA	CASSRTGAYQPQHF	TGTGCCAGCTCCCGGACAGGGGCGTATCAGCCCCAGCATTTT
TRBV7-9	NA	TRBJ2-3	NA	CASSLGLATDTQYF	TGTGCCAGCAGCTTAGGTCTAGCGACAGATACGCAGTATTTT
TRBV5-6	NA	TRBJ1-1	NA	CASSRVANTEAFF	TGTGCCAGCAGCCGGGTTGCGAACACTGAAGCTTTCTTT
TRBV4-1	NA	TRBJ2-5	NA	CASSQAQTVETQYF	TGCGCCAGCAGCCAAGCACAGACCGTGGAGACCCAGTACTTC
TRBV12-3/TRBV12-4	NA	TRBJ2-7	NA	CASRVQDGSYEQYF	TGTGCCAGCCGTGTGCAAGACGGGAGCTACGAGCAGTACTTC
TRBV4-2	NA	TRBJ2-6	NA	CASSQLDSSGANVLTF	TGTGCCAGCAGCCAGTTGGACAGCTCTGGGGCCAACGTCCTGACTTTC
TRBV5-1	TRBD1	TRBJ2-7	NA	CASSAKTGSYEQYF	TGCGCCAGCAGCGCCAAGACAGGGAGCTACGAGCAGTACTTC
TRBV29-1	TRBD1	TRBJ1-2	NA	CSVEGEAGGQGYTF	TGCAGCGTTGAGGGAGAGGCAGGGGGCCAAGGCTACACCTTC
TRBV6-1	TRBD2	TRBJ2-5	NA	CASSQITGTSVQETQYF	TGTGCCAGCAGTCAAATCACCGGGACTAGCGTACAAGAGACCCAGTACTTC
TRBV29-1	NA	TRBJ2-7	NA	CSVEFGRPSSYEQYF	TGCAGCGTTGAGTTTGGCCGCCCAAGCTCCTACGAGCAGTACTTC
TRBV18	NA	TRBJ2-5	NA	CASSPRGGEFDETQYF	TGTGCCAGCTCACCACGAGGGGGGGAGTTTGACGAGACCCAGTACTTC
TRBV29-1	TRBD2	TRBJ2-3	NA	CSVEAGGSVDTQYF	TGCAGCGTTGAAGCGGGAGGTAGCGTGGATACGCAGTATTTT
TRBV5-1	NA	TRBJ2-3	NA	CASSLGTPGTDTQYF	TGCGCCAGCAGCCTAGGGACCCCCGGCACAGATACGCAGTATTTT
TRBV28	NA	TRBJ1-1	NA	CASGARRWAFF	TGTGCCAGCGGAGCCAGGAGGTGGGCTTTCTTT
TRBV7-9	TRBD2	TRBJ2-7	once	CASSPRRSSGKHEQYF	TGTGCCAGCAGCCCGAGGCGGTCTAGCGGGAAGCACGAGCAGTACTTC
TRBV28	TRBD1	TRBJ2-1	once	CASQWTGGWNEQFF	TGTGCCAGCCAATGGACAGGGGGCTGGAATGAGCAGTTCTTC
TRBV20-1	TRBD1	TRBJ2-7	NA	CSARARDRSYERQYF	TGCAGTGCTAGAGCAAGGGACAGATCTTACGAGCGGCAGTACTTC
TRBV4-1	TRBD2	TRBJ2-6	NA	CASSRPTSGEHIGANVLTF	TGCGCCAGCAGCCGGCCGACTAGCGGGGAGCATATTGGGGCCAACGTCCTGACTTTC
TRBV18	NA	TRBJ2-3	NA	CASSPPSLDTQYF	TGTGCCAGCTCACCACCCAGTCTGGATACGCAGTATTTT
TRBV29-1	NA	TRBJ1-1	NA	CSVEGTGNTEAFF	TGCAGCGTTGAGGGGACGGGGAACACTGAAGCTTTCTTT
TRBV27	TRBD1	TRBJ1-1	NA	CASSYGQATEAFF	TGTGCCAGCAGTTATGGACAGGCAACTGAAGCTTTCTTT
TRBV5-1	NA	TRBJ2-7	NA	CASSLDHDRREQYF	TGCGCCAGCAGCTTGGACCACGACCGGAGGGAGCAGTACTTC
TRBV21-1	NA	TRBJ1-2	NA	CASSKDRHTLF	TGTGCCAGCAGCAAAGATAGACACACCCTCTTC
TRBV24-1	NA	TRBJ2-2	once	CATRPSLAGELFF	TGTGCCACCAGGCCTTCGTTGGCCGGGGAGCTGTTTTTT
TRBV24-1	NA	TRBJ1-1	NA	CATSDPTGYGGTEAFF	TGTGCCACCAGTGATCCTACAGGGTACGGAGGCACTGAAGCTTTCTTT
TRBV24-1	NA	TRBJ2-6	NA	CATSDFIQGPFPPGANVLTF	TGTGCCACCAGTGATTTCATACAGGGCCCTTTCCCCCCTGGGGCCAACGTCCTGACTTTC
TRBV29-1	TRBD2	TRBJ2-3	once	CSVDPKKTSGRATDTQYF	TGCAGCGTTGACCCCAAGAAGACTAGCGGGAGGGCAACAGATACGCAGTATTTT
TRBV29-1	NA	TRBJ2-3	NA	CSVGDGSSTDTQYF	TGCAGCGTTGGGGACGGTTCAAGCACAGATACGCAGTATTTT
TRBV5-1	TRBD2	TRBJ2-5	NA	CASSLDKNRGGEKETQYF	TGCGCCAGCAGCTTGGACAAGAACCGCGGGGGGGAGAAAGAGACCCAGTACTTC